This entry lists 23 T cell receptor beta chains sequenced from one sample in a study of glioma-infiltrating T cells. Amplification of TCR alpha and beta CDR3 regions from RNA used iRepertoire nested multiplex PCR. TCRdb reprocessed the multiplex PCR reads via MiXCR and lists one record per CDR3 protein. The sample has 150,000 to 200,000 distinct CDR3 sequences, about 31% seen once. Sequencing was performed on glioma tissue, nonneoplastic brain tissue, or PBMCs (not recorded which). All receptors come from a human donor with low-grade glioma or glioblastoma, undergoing nonglioma brain surgery, or in good health (not recorded which).

This clonotype was recorded a few times. This chain joins TRBV3-1 and TRBJ2-7; TRBD1 is a possible D gene (6 bases). CDR3 length: 14 residues. V was pared by 1 base and J by 4 bases, with 11 bases between. The germline V gene encodes CDR1 LGHDT and CDR2 YNNKEL (reference sequence). The CDR3 region is CASSQASGQYEQYF. The CDR3 coding sequence is TGTGCCAGCAGCCAAGCCTCTGGACAGTACGAGCAGTACTTC.

This chain uses TRBV30 with TRBJ1-1; D is perhaps TRBD1 (6 bases). Trimming took 3 bases from V and 5 from J, leaving 7 bases between them. Germline values: CDR1 GTSNPN, CDR2 SVGIG (reference sequence). This CDR3 is built from 11 residues. The CDR3 DNA reads as TGTGCCTGGAGCGGGACAACTGAAGCTTTCTTT. Amino acids: CAWSGTTEAFF.

V is TRBV30 and J is TRBJ2-5, with 7 bases aligning to TRBD1. Germline assignment: CDR1 GTSNPN and CDR2 SVGIG (reference sequence). With V trimmed by 1 base and J by 4 bases, 12 bases remained unmatched. This CDR3 has 16 amino acids. The CDR3 coding sequence is TGTGCCTGGAGTGCCCCGAGGTCAGGGGGTCGAGAGACCCAGTACTTC. It is translated as CAWSAPRSGGRETQYF. Supplemented by reference TRBV30 and TRBJ2-5, the full variable domain reads SQTIHQWPATLVQPVGSPLSLECTVEGTSNPNLYWYRQAAGRGLQLLFYSVGIGQISSEVPQNLSASRPQDRQFILSSKKLLLSDSGFYLCAWSAPRSGGRETQYFGPGTRLLVL.

The chain employs TRBV3-1 and TRBJ2-1, with 12 bases aligning to TRBD2. The length of the CDR3 is 14 residues. Trimming at V came to 4 bases and at J to 9 bases, leaving 4 bases not matched to a gene. CDR1 is LGHDT and CDR2 is YNNKEL in the germline V gene (reference sequence). DNA of the CDR3: TGTGCCAGCAGCCCGACTAGCGGGAGCCCTGAGCAGTTCTTC. Its protein is CASSPTSGSPEQFF.

This clonotype was picked up many times. The chain employs TRBV6-2 or TRBV6-3 and TRBJ2-5, with unresolved D. The germline CDR1 and CDR2 sequences are MNHEY and SVGEGT. The CDR3 is 16 residues long. Trimming removed 6 bases at V and 1 base at J, with 18 bases between. In DNA, the CDR3 is TGTGCCAGCAGACACCTGGCCTCTTGGGGCCAAGAGACCCAGTACTTC. Translated: CASRHLASWGQETQYF.

This chain links TRBV25-1 with TRBJ2-7, with D perhaps matching TRBD2 (5 bases). CDR3 size: 17 residues. Germline-derived CDR1 and CDR2 are MGHDK and SYGVNS. Trimming took 6 bases from V and 7 from J, leaving 28 bases between them. The CDR3 loop reads CASSPTLNVDGGGEQYF. CDR3 DNA: TGTGCCAGCAGCCCGACACTAAATGTAGATGGAGGTGGGGAGCAGTACTTC.

There are many counts of this clonotype. The rearrangement links TRBV3-1 to TRBJ1-1, with D unclear. There are 13 residues in the CDR3. CDR1 is LGHDT, CDR2 YNNKEL, per germline (reference sequence). The germline V and J ends were trimmed by 1 base and 1 base, with 4 bases remaining between them. CDR3 DNA: TGTGCCAGCAGCCAAGTTGGGAACACTGAAGCTTTCTTT. Translating gives CASSQVGNTEAFF.

At least ten counts were recorded for this clonotype. The chain couples TRBV4-2 to TRBJ2-1, with D possibly being TRBD2 (6 bases). Germline V gene sequence: CDR1 LGHNA, CDR2 YNFKEQ. V shed 4 bases and J shed 0 bases, with 13 bases lying between them. The CDR3 has 16 amino acids. Written as DNA, the CDR3 is TGTGCCAGCAGCCCAGTAGCGGAGAGCTCCTACAATGAGCAGTTCTTC. Translation gives CASSPVAESSYNEQFF.

In its sample, this clonotype was seen many times. The genes are TRBV7-3 and TRBJ2-7; D gene unclear. CDR1 and CDR2 (germline): SGHTA, FQGTGA. The CDR3 is 13 amino acids. V was clipped by 4 bases and J by 2 bases, with 9 bases between them. The CDR3 DNA is TGTGCCAGCAGCTCCCTAACCCCCTACGAGCAGTACTTC. Residues: CASSSLTPYEQYF.

This clonotype was seen at least ten times. V and J are TRBV13 and TRBJ1-2; TRBD1 matches at 7 bases. Trimming cost V 3 bases and J 7 bases; bases outside gene matches: 5. CDR3 length equals 13 residues. Germline V gene sequence: CDR1 PRHDT, CDR2 FYEKMQ (reference sequence). CDR3 sequence: CASSFGAGGGYTF. The CDR3 region has the DNA TGTGCCAGCAGCTTCGGGGCAGGGGGTGGCTACACCTTC.

This chain links TRBV6-1 with TRBJ2-7; no reliable D call. Trimming took 7 bases from V and 3 from J, leaving 25 bases between them. The CDR3 is 17 residues long. Germline CDR1 is MNHNS and CDR2 is SASEGT. The CDR3 DNA is TGTGCCAGCATCTTGAGCCTCGCCAAGGGTAGGCACTACGAGCAGTACTTC. Residues: CASILSLAKGRHYEQYF.

The table lists this clonotype with many counts. The genes are TRBV7-2 and TRBJ2-1, with 7 bases that match TRBD1. The trim removed 5 bases at V and 5 bases at J, leaving 9 bases unmatched. Germline V gene lookup returns CDR1 SGHTA and CDR2 FQGNSA. The CDR3 contains 15 residues. The CDR3 region has the DNA TGTGCCAGCAGCCCGAGCAGGGGGAGTAACAATGAGCAGTTCTTC. Translating it yields CASSPSRGSNNEQFF.

This clonotype is a singleton in its sample. The chain recombines TRBV10-3 with TRBJ1-2; 10 positions match TRBD1. CDR3 length: 14 residues. In germline, CDR1 is ENHRY, CDR2 SYGVKD. V dropped 6 bases and J dropped 7; count of bases not matched to a gene: 8. The CDR3 DNA is TGTGCCATCAGGGATTCGGGACAGGGGCCTGGCTACACCTTC. Translation gives CAIRDSGQGPGYTF.

Only a few counts were recorded for this clonotype. The V and J genes are TRBV11-2 and TRBJ2-5; 9 nucleotides line up with TRBD1. Germline V gene data show CDR1 as SGHAT and CDR2 as FQNNGV. This CDR3 spans 18 amino acids. The trim removed 5 bases at V and 4 bases at J, leaving 17 bases unmatched. The CDR3 loop reads CASSPIGGKGQGRETQYF. For the CDR3, the DNA is TGTGCCAGCAGCCCAATAGGGGGGAAAGGACAGGGGCGAGAGACCCAGTACTTC.

This clonotype was counted at least ten times. This chain joins TRBV4-2 and TRBJ2-7; TRBD2 is a possible D gene (5 bases). Germline V gives CDR1 LGHNA, CDR2 YNFKEQ. This CDR3 region has 15 residues. The V gene lost 1 base and the J gene lost 5 bases, with 15 bases spanning the gap. CDR3 coding DNA: TGTGCCAGCAGCCAAGGCGGGTTAGGTGGCGACGAGCAGTACTTC. As protein: CASSQGGLGGDEQYF.

This clonotype was picked up many times. This chain joins TRBV3-1 and TRBJ1-1; 7 bases line up with TRBD1. With 2 bases clipped from V and 5 bases from J, the junction kept 2 bases outside the gene matches. CDR1 and CDR2 from the germline V gene are LGHDT and YNNKEL (reference sequence). CDR3 size: 13 residues. The CDR3 DNA follows: TGTGCCAGCAGCCAAACAGGGGCTACTGAAGCTTTCTTT. Its translation: CASSQTGATEAFF. Filled out from reference TRBV3-1 and TRBJ1-1, the complete variable domain reads DTAVSQTPKYLVTQMGNDKSIKCEQNLGHDTMYWYKQDSKKFLKIMFSYNNKELIINETVPNRFSPKSPDKAHLNLHINSLELGDSAVYFCASSQTGATEAFFGQGTRLTVV.

At least ten counts were recorded for this clonotype. Germline is not matched at one junction end, which may reflect a read error. The J gene is TRBJ2-7, the V gene TRBV2; 9 nucleotides agree with TRBD1. CDR3 size: 14 residues. Looked up from germline, CDR1 is SNHLY and CDR2 is FYNNEI. In nucleotides, the CDR3 is TGTGCCAGCAGCGAAGGACAGGGGAGCAGAATGCAGTACTTC. Protein: CASSEGQGSRMQYF.

This clonotype was counted at least ten times. The chain has TRBV7-2 and TRBJ2-5; 8 bases match TRBD1. Per germline, CDR1 SGHTA and CDR2 FQGNSA. With 5 bases clipped from V and 5 bases from J, the junction kept 7 bases outside the gene matches. The CDR3 loop spans 14 amino acids. The CDR3 region is CASSRQQGGETQYF. CDR3 nucleotides: TGTGCCAGCAGCCGACAACAGGGGGGCGAGACCCAGTACTTC. The full variable domain, in which reference TRBV7-2 and TRBJ2-5 provide the parts outside the CDR3, is GAGVSQSPSNKVTEKGKDVELRCDPISGHTALYWYRQSLGQGLEFLIYFQGNSAPDKSGLPSDRFSAERTGGSVSTLTIQRTQQEDSAVYLCASSRQQGGETQYFGPGTRLLVL.

Many counts were recorded for this clonotype. The chain carries TRBV7-2 and TRBJ1-1; D perhaps matches TRBD1 (6 bases). V lost 3 bases, J lost 4 bases, and 15 bases lay in between. This CDR3 region has 15 residues. The germline V gene encodes CDR1 SGHTA and CDR2 FQGNSA. The CDR3 spells CASSLVTGRLTEAFF. CDR3 nucleotides: TGTGCCAGCAGCTTGGTGACAGGCCGACTCACTGAAGCTTTCTTT.

With regard to this clonotype: A much larger clonotype is one base distant, so this may be a read error. This rearrangement joins TRBV7-2 to TRBJ2-5; TRBD2 matches 8 bases. The CDR3 has 14 residues. Looked up from germline, CDR1 is SGHTA and CDR2 is FQGNSA. The J segment lost 7 bases and the V segment lost 7 bases, leaving 11 bases of the junction unmatched. The CDR3 DNA follows: TGTGCCAGCACCTCGGGAGGGGTTTGGGGGACCCAGTACTTC. Translated: CASTSGGVWGTQYF.

Worth noting for this clonotype: A read error may explain this, as a much larger clone is one base away. The chain links TRBV7-9 to TRBJ2-7, with TRBD1 as a possible D gene (6 bases). CDR1 is SEHNR and CDR2 is FQNEAQ in the germline V gene (reference sequence). The CDR3 length is 15 residues. With 5 bases removed from V and 5 bases from J, the gap between germline ends came to 19 bases. The CDR3 protein is CASSPPGDPLHEQYF. The DNA for the CDR3 is TGTGCCAGCAGCCCGCCAGGGGACCCTCTTCACGAGCAGTACTTC. Full variable domain (remainder filled in from reference TRBV7-9 and TRBJ2-7): DTGVSQNPRHKITKRGQNVTFRCDPISEHNRLYWYRQTLGQGPEFLTYFQNEAQLEKSRLLSDRFSAERPKGSFSTLEIQRTEQGDSAMYLCASSPPGDPLHEQYFGPGTRLTVT.

This clonotype was seen repeatedly, ten times or more. In nucleotides, the CDR3 is TGTGCCAGCCTCGACAGGCCGCAAGAGACCCAGTACTTC. Residues: CASLDRPQETQYF. This chain joins TRBV6-2 or TRBV6-3 and TRBJ2-5; D may be TRBD1 (6 bases). Germline V CDR1 and CDR2: MNHEY, SVGEGT. The CDR3 extends over 13 amino acids. Deletions cut 8 bases from V and 2 bases from J, with 12 bases between.

This clonotype appeared many times. V gene TRBV20-1 combines with J gene TRBJ2-1; 12 bases line up with TRBD2. The CDR3 sequence is 16 residues long. CDR1 and CDR2 from the germline V gene are DFQATT and SNEGSKA (reference sequence). The V segment lost 3 bases and the J segment 6 bases; nucleotides outside the gene matches: 9. The CDR3 protein is CSARLLTSGSINEQFF. In DNA, the CDR3 is TGCAGTGCTAGGTTACTGACTAGCGGGAGCATCAATGAGCAGTTCTTC.